This T cell receptor beta chain was captured by sequencing in a study of response to subunit inactivated influenza vaccine. A few counts support this clonotype. Each CDR3 protein gets one entry after TCRdb re-called the RT-PCR reads with MiXCR. The table has 450,000 to 600,000 distinct CDR3 sequences, approximately 15% seen once. The CDR3 contains 15 residues. V gave up 2 bases and J gave up 1 base, with 11 bases separating them. Germline V gene sequence: CDR1 LNHNV, CDR2 YYDKDF (reference sequence). The specimen was CD4+ T cells sorted from PBMCs, collected about 23 months after vaccination. This clonotype was obtained from a man between 50 and 75 years old who received an inactivated influenza vaccine. The V call is TRBV15, the J call TRBJ1-1; perhaps TRBD1 as D (5 bases). CDR3 loop: CATSRSLTENTEAFF. The CDR3 DNA reads as TGTGCCACCAGCAGATCGCTGACAGAGAACACTGAAGCTTTCTTT.